The 18 T cell receptor beta chains below were found in one sample sequenced in a study of CD4 T cells in relation to SARS-CoV-2 and coronaviruses. Profiling relied on immunoSEQ multiplex PCR, and the TCRdb table lists in-frame clones only, not all of them. The sample has around 70,000 clones, over 80% seen once. Before the COVID-19 pandemic, during about 2011-2019, CD4+ T cells were taken from unexposed donors. Sequenced input: memory CD4+ T cells from PBMCs. These TCRs come from a human donor in good health.

J is TRBJ2-4 and V is TRBV5-1; D possibly uses TRBD1 or TRBD2 (6 bases each). In germline, CDR1 is SGHRS, CDR2 YFSETQ. The ends were cut back, 4 bases at V and 5 bases at J, with 16 bases in the middle. The CDR3 contains 15 residues. The CDR3, as DNA: TGCGCCAGCAGCGATTCCCTCGGGGGCCAAAACATTCAGTACTTC. Amino acid sequence: CASSDSLGGQNIQYF. Supplemented by reference TRBV5-1 and TRBJ2-4, the full variable domain reads KAGVTQTPRYLIKTRGQQVTLSCSPISGHRSVSWYQQTPGQGLQFLFEYFSETQRNKGNFPGRFSGRQFSNSRSEMNVSTLELGDSALYLCASSDSLGGQNIQYFGAGTRLSVL.

This CDR3 is CASSPQGPSREETQYF. The CDR3 DNA reads as TGTGCCAGCAGCCCTCAGGGGCCCTCCAGGGAAGAGACCCAGTACTTC. The V gene is TRBV3-1 (or the pseudogene TRBV3-2), the J gene TRBJ2-5; weak D call: TRBD1 (6 bases). V lost 4 bases to trimming and J lost 3 bases, with 18 bases between them. This CDR3 spans 16 amino acids. CDR1 and CDR2 (germline): LGHDT, YNNKEL (reference sequence).

J is TRBJ1-4 and V is TRBV19; the D is unclear. Trimming pared 2 bases from V and 0 bases from J, leaving 10 bases between. The CDR3 spans 16 residues. Germline-derived CDR1 and CDR2 are LNHDA and SQIVND (reference sequence). The CDR3 loop is CASSIPGDATNEKLFF. For the CDR3, the DNA is TGTGCCAGTAGTATACCGGGTGACGCAACTAATGAAAAACTGTTTTTT.

The genes are TRBV3-1 (or the pseudogene TRBV3-2) and TRBJ1-3, with D perhaps matching TRBD1 (6 bases). The CDR3 has 17 residues. The germline V gene has CDR1 LGHDT and CDR2 YNNKEL (reference sequence). V shed 7 bases and J shed 0 bases, with 19 bases lying between them. The DNA for the CDR3 is TGTGCCAGCACCCTAGGACAGCCAGAAGACTCTGGAAACACCATATATTTT. This gives the protein CASTLGQPEDSGNTIYF.

This clone was seen just once. Other DNA sequences in the same sample also yield this CDR3. This rearrangement joins TRBV5-1 to TRBJ2-6; D might be TRBD2 (5 bases). Trimming shortened V by 0 bases and J by 2 bases, and 6 bases separated the two germline ends. Germline V gives CDR1 SGHRS, CDR2 YFSETQ. The CDR3 covers 15 residues. CDR3 in DNA: TGCGCCAGCAGCTTGGGAGGGACTGGGGCCAACGTCCTGACTTTC. Translation: CASSLGGTGANVLTF.

The chain carries TRBV27 and TRBJ2-3, with TRBD1 as a possible D gene (7 bases). Trimming removed 6 bases from V and 6 bases from J, with 25 bases in between. CDR1 is MNHEY, CDR2 SMNVEV, per germline (reference sequence). This CDR3 has 17 amino acids. CDR3 DNA: TGTGCCAGCAGGGCGGGACTGGGACAGCGCAATCTGGATACGCAGTATTTT. Translation gives CASRAGLGQRNLDTQYF.

The gene calls are TRBV5-1 and TRBJ1-1, with 8 bases aligning to TRBD1. CDR1 SGHRS and CDR2 YFSETQ come from the germline V gene. The length of the CDR3 is 14 residues. With 3 bases clipped from V and 1 base from J, the junction kept 2 bases outside the gene matches. CDR3 nucleotides: TGCGCCAGCAGCTGGGACAGGACGAACACTGAAGCTTTCTTT. Residues: CASSWDRTNTEAFF.

This clone showed up just once. The V call is TRBV4-1, the J call TRBJ2-3, with D tentatively TRBD2 (5 bases). Trimming stripped 0 bases from V and 5 bases from J, with 9 bases between. The CDR3 totals 14 residues. Germline V gives CDR1 MGHRA, CDR2 YSYEKL. CDR3 region: CASSQDTAEDTQYF. The CDR3, as DNA: TGCGCCAGCAGCCAAGATACAGCGGAAGATACGCAGTATTTT.

The chain uses TRBV9 and TRBJ2-3; tentatively, D is TRBD2 (6 bases). CDR1 is SGDLS, CDR2 YYNGEE, per germline. V dropped 3 bases and J dropped 2 bases, with 10 bases sitting between them. The CDR3 runs 14 residues. CDR3 coding DNA: TGTGCCAGCAGCGAGACTAGTTACACAGATACGCAGTATTTT. This translates into CASSETSYTDTQYF. Full variable domain (rest looked up from reference TRBV9 and TRBJ2-3): DSGVTQTPKHLITATGQRVTLRCSPRSGDLSVYWYQQSLDQGLQFLIQYYNGEERAKGNILERFSAQQFPDLHSELNLSSLELGDSALYFCASSETSYTDTQYFGPGTRLTVL.

This chain connects TRBV2 to TRBJ2-2, with TRBD2 as a possible D gene (5 bases). V was trimmed by 8 bases and J by 3 bases, leaving 16 bases between them. This CDR3 is 15 amino acids long. Per the germline V gene, CDR1 is SNHLY and CDR2 is FYNNEI. The CDR3 loop reads CASRRGIGDTGELFF. DNA for the CDR3: TGTGCCAGCCGGCGAGGGATCGGGGACACCGGGGAGCTGTTTTTT.

V usage is TRBV27 and J usage is TRBJ2-1; 14 bases are a match to TRBD2. Germline trimming cut 8 bases from V and 3 bases from J; bases unmatched to any gene: 15. This CDR3 has 19 residues. Germline CDR1 and CDR2: MNHEY and SMNVEV (reference sequence). As DNA, the CDR3 is TGTGCCAGCCGCCAGGGAATAGGGACTAGCGGGAGTCACTACAATGAGCAGTTCTTC. This codes for CASRQGIGTSGSHYNEQFF.

The chain is built from TRBV4-3 and TRBJ1-6; 10 bases line up with TRBD1. Germline trimming cut 1 base from V and 7 bases from J; bases unmatched to any gene: 1. Germline lookup yields CDR1 LGHNA and CDR2 YSLEER. This CDR3 has 15 amino acids. The CDR3: CASSQAGQGNSPLHF. The CDR3 DNA reads as TGCGCCAGCAGCCAAGCGGGACAGGGGAATTCACCCCTCCACTTT.

This chain connects TRBV7-9 to TRBJ2-6, with TRBD1 matching over 7 bases. V dropped 5 bases and J dropped 0; count of bases not matched to a gene: 13. The germline CDR1 and CDR2 sequences are SEHNR and FQNEAQ (reference sequence). The CDR3 extends over 19 amino acids. The CDR3 here is CASSLTGTAYYSGANVLTF. The CDR3, as DNA: TGTGCCAGCAGCCTCACCGGGACAGCGTACTACTCTGGGGCCAACGTCCTGACTTTC.

J is TRBJ1-2 and V is TRBV28; no firm D call. Germline-derived CDR1 and CDR2 are MDHEN and SYDVKM. V lost 2 bases and J 8 bases, leaving 9 bases between the germline ends. This CDR3 has 12 residues. The CDR3 region is CASSLAGRGYTF. CDR3 nucleotides: TGTGCCAGCAGTTTAGCGGGGAGGGGCTACACCTTC.

This clone has more than one count but fewer than ten. V usage is TRBV7-2 and J usage is TRBJ1-5; D unclear. The CDR3 extends over 16 amino acids. The germline V and J ends were trimmed by 5 bases and 5 bases, with 19 bases remaining between them. Germline V lookup: CDR1 SGHTA, CDR2 FQGNSA. The CDR3 is CASSLRPPPNDQPQHF. The CDR3, as DNA: TGTGCCAGCAGCCTTAGGCCCCCACCGAACGATCAGCCCCAGCATTTT.

The chain combines TRBV11-2 with TRBJ2-3; 11 bases line up with TRBD2. Per germline, CDR1 SGHAT and CDR2 FQNNGV. With V trimmed by 4 bases and J by 3 bases, 6 bases remained unmatched. The CDR3 has 16 residues. CDR3 DNA sequence: TGTGCCAGCAGCTCCTTAGCGGGAGGGCCAACAGATACGCAGTATTTT. Protein sequence: CASSSLAGGPTDTQYF. Based on the CDR3 plus reference TRBV11-2 and TRBJ2-3, the full variable domain is EAGVAQSPRYKIIEKRQSVAFWCNPISGHATLYWYQQILGQGPKLLIQFQNNGVVDDSQLPKDRFSAERLKGVDSTLKIQPAKLEDSAVYLCASSSLAGGPTDTQYFGPGTRLTVL.

The rearrangement joins TRBV7-2 to TRBJ2-3, with 7 bases lining up with TRBD1. Germline V lookup: CDR1 SGHTA, CDR2 FQGNSA. This CDR3 spans 15 amino acids. The V segment lost 3 bases and the J segment 3 bases; nucleotides outside the gene matches: 6. The CDR3 loop is CASSLTGIRTDTQYF. The CDR3 DNA reads as TGTGCCAGCAGCTTGACAGGGATCCGGACAGATACGCAGTATTTT.

The chain couples TRBV6-5 to TRBJ2-5; D perhaps matches TRBD1 (5 bases). Trimming left V 8 bases short and J 5 bases short, with 15 bases between. CDR3 length: 13 residues. Germline V gives CDR1 MNHEY, CDR2 SVGAGI. The CDR3, as DNA: TGTGCCAGCCGGCGTCAGGGTGGGGAGACCCAGTACTTC. Residues: CASRRQGGETQYF.